Sequencing of this T cell receptor (beta chain) was carried out in a study of blood T cell repertoires in COVID-19. Looking at the study overall: The origin of the acute and convalescent COVID-19 samples was the United States, Italy and Spain. PBMCs, B-cell-depleted T cells, or T cells provided the cDNA or gDNA that made up the material.

Original methodology: Researchers report that nucleated cell counts were estimated from reference gene primer amplification. Sequenced by immunoSEQ multiplex PCR; TCRdb stores in-frame clones only, minus some. V and J calls and clone size are those listed in that table; D and trimming were worked out from the DNA. Of 75,000 to 95,000 clones listed, about 83% are singletons. The junction had 5 bases not matched to a gene; V was cut back by 7 bases and J by 2 bases. The V gene's germline CDR1 is SGHNT and CDR2 YYREEE (reference sequence). CDR3 length: 14 residues. V is TRBV5-4 and J is TRBJ2-3; TRBD2 matches at 9 bases. The sequenced sample was peripheral blood. The clonotype originates from a man aged 55-75 years with acute or convalescent COVID-19. The CDR3 sequence: CASLASGNTDTQYF. Here the CDR3 DNA reads TGTGCCAGCTTGGCTAGCGGGAACACAGATACGCAGTATTTT.